These 10 T cell receptor beta chains were all obtained from the same sample, sequenced in a study of CD8 T cells in ankylosing spondylitis (TCRdb year 2017). The library was produced with 5' RACE. Sequencing used an Illumina HiSeq 2500. The public reads were reprocessed in TCRdb via fastp at Q25 and MiXCR, keeping in-frame beta chains. Identical CDR3 protein sequences are pooled into one entry, listed with their most common genes and DNA. The sample table holds approximately 200,000 distinct CDR3 sequences, of which around 13% were seen once. 16% of the sample lies in the top ten. The sample taken for sequencing was blood, either unsorted or a sorted T cell fraction (not recorded which). These receptors were taken from a male donor with ankylosing spondylitis or in good health (not recorded which).

This clonotype showed up just a few times. V gene TRBV12-5 combines with J gene TRBJ2-7, with D perhaps matching TRBD2 (6 bases). Trimming took 6 bases from V and 5 from J, leaving 8 bases between them. Germline lookup yields CDR1 LGHNT and CDR2 FRNRAP. The CDR3 contains 11 residues. The CDR3 region has the DNA TGTGCTAGTGGGGGAGGACACGAGCAGTACTTC. Translated, it gives CASGGGHEQYF. The full variable domain, in which reference TRBV12-5 and TRBJ2-7 provide the parts outside the CDR3, is DARVTQTPRHKVTEMGQEVTMRCQPILGHNTVFWYRQTMMQGLELLAYFRNRAPLDDSGMPKDRFSAEMPDATLATLKIQPSEPRDSAVYFCASGGGHEQYFGPGTRLTVT.

The sample holds a few counts of this clonotype. The chain has TRBV2 and TRBJ2-3; D tentatively reads TRBD1 or TRBD2 (5 bases each). Trimming pared 7 bases from V and 0 bases from J, leaving 20 bases between. The germline V gene encodes CDR1 SNHLY and CDR2 FYNNEI. The CDR3 sequence is 17 residues long. The CDR3 region is CASTPMLRDVSTDTQYF. The CDR3 DNA follows: TGTGCCAGCACTCCAATGCTCCGGGACGTTAGCACAGATACGCAGTATTTT. The whole variable domain, remainder taken from reference TRBV2 and TRBJ2-3, is EPEVTQTPSHQVTQMGQEVILRCVPISNHLYFYWYRQILGQKVEFLVSFYNNEISEKSEIFDDQFSVERPDGSNFTLKIRSTKLEDSAMYFCASTPMLRDVSTDTQYFGPGTRLTVL.

This clonotype was recorded many times. The chain carries TRBV6-1 and TRBJ2-1; no clear D. CDR3 length equals 13 residues. CDR1 is MNHNS and CDR2 is SASEGT in the germline V gene. V lost 8 bases, J lost 0 bases, and 8 bases lay in between. In nucleotides, the CDR3 is TGTGCCAGCGGAGTTCTCTCCTACAATGAGCAGTTCTTC. Its translation: CASGVLSYNEQFF.

V and J are TRBV25-1 and TRBJ2-1; D might be TRBD2 (6 bases). V was pared by 1 base and J by 0 bases, with 7 bases between. The CDR3 is made up of 15 amino acids. Germline V gene sequence: CDR1 MGHDK, CDR2 SYGVNS. The CDR3 spells CASSEFGSSYNEQFF. The CDR3 DNA follows: TGTGCCAGCAGTGAATTCGGGAGCTCCTACAATGAGCAGTTCTTC.

In this sample, this clonotype turned up many times. This chain uses TRBV11-2 with TRBJ2-7, with 7 bases aligning to TRBD2. The CDR3 is 13 amino acids. V lost 4 bases, J lost 3 bases, and 3 bases stayed unmatched. The germline CDR1 and CDR2 sequences are SGHAT and FQNNGV. CDR3 in DNA: TGTGCCAGCAGCTCCAGGACTAGCTACGAGCAGTACTTC. Translated, it gives CASSSRTSYEQYF.

This clonotype was seen a handful of times. This chain links TRBV6-2 or TRBV6-3 with TRBJ2-2; D might be TRBD2 (5 bases). The CDR3 is 16 residues long. Trimming pared 5 bases from V and 2 bases from J, leaving 15 bases between. Germline values: CDR1 MNHEY, CDR2 SVGEGT. The CDR3 coding sequence is TGTGCCAGCAGTCCCACAGCGGAACCAAACACCGGGGAGCTGTTTTTT. This translates into CASSPTAEPNTGELFF.

The V call is TRBV24-1, the J call TRBJ1-5; TRBD1 matches at 8 bases. The CDR3 runs to 15 residues. Germline V gene data show CDR1 as KGHDR and CDR2 as SFDVKD. The V segment lost 4 bases and the J segment 8 bases; nucleotides outside the gene matches: 9. This CDR3 reads CATSDGSGGGEPQHF. CDR3 sequence (DNA): TGTGCCACCAGTGACGGGTCAGGGGGCGGGGAGCCCCAGCATTTT.

The sample holds a few counts of this clonotype. CDR3 amino acids: CASSKQGLAGPFTDTQYF. CDR3 nucleotides: TGTGCCAGCAGTAAACAGGGACTAGCGGGTCCATTCACAGATACGCAGTATTTT. V is TRBV6-1 and J is TRBJ2-3; 12 positions match TRBD2. CDR3 length equals 18 residues. Trimming took 5 bases from V and 2 from J; bases not matched to a gene: 11. CDR1 and CDR2 from the germline V gene are MNHNS and SASEGT.

The rearrangement links TRBV4-1 to TRBJ2-3, with D perhaps matching TRBD1 (6 bases). The V and J ends lost 4 bases and 2 bases respectively, with 13 bases between them. CDR1 is MGHRA and CDR2 is YSYEKL in the germline V gene. The CDR3 length is 15 residues. The CDR3 DNA reads TGCGCCAGCAGCCGGACAGAGGAATCCACAGATACGCAGTATTTT. Translated: CASSRTEESTDTQYF.

This clonotype was seen just once. V usage is TRBV4-1 and J usage is TRBJ2-1; no clear D gene. The V gene's germline CDR1 is MGHRA and CDR2 YSYEKL. The ends were cut back, 1 base at V and 3 bases at J, with 16 bases in the middle. The CDR3 spans 17 residues. The CDR3: CASSQGAGPHIYNEQFF. CDR3 bases: TGCGCCAGCAGCCAAGGAGCAGGACCTCATATCTACAATGAGCAGTTCTTC.